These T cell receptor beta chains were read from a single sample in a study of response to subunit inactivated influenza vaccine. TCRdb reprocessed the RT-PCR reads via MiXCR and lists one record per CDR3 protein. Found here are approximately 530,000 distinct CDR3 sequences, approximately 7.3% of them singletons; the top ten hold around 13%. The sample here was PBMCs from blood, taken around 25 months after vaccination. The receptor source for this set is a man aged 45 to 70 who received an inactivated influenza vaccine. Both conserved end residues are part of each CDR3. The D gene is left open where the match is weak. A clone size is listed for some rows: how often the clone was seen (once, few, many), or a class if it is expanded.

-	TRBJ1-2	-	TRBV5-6	CASSLEQARTIGYTF	TGTGCCAGCAGCTTGGAACAAGCTCGTACTATCGGCTACACCTTC
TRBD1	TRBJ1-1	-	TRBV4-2	CASSQGQGENTEAFF	TGTGCCAGCAGCCAAGGACAGGGTGAGAACACTGAAGCTTTCTTT
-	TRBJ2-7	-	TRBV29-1	CSGQVESYEQYF	TGCAGCGGTCAGGTGGAGTCCTACGAGCAGTACTTC
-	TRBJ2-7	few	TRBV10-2	CAISSGRGPSYEQYF	TGCGCCATAAGTTCCGGGCGGGGGCCTTCCTACGAGCAGTACTTC
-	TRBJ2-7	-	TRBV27	CASSPTGLDEQYF	TGTGCCAGCAGTCCAACCGGACTCGACGAGCAGTACTTC
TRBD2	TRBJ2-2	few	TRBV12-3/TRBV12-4	CASSSTSGEAGELFF	TGTGCCAGCAGTTCGACTAGCGGTGAGGCCGGGGAGCTGTTTTTT
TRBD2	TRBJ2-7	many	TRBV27	CASSHLAGEPYEQYF	TGTGCCAGCAGTCATCTAGCGGGAGAACCCTACGAGCAGTACTTC
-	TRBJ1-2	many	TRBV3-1	CASSQDRGLGYGYTF	TGTGCCAGCAGCCAAGATCGGGGCCTCGGCTATGGCTACACCTTC
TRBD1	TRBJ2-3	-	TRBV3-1	CASSQRFGVTGTNTQYF	TGTGCCAGCAGCCAACGATTTGGGGTGACAGGGACAAATACGCAGTATTTT
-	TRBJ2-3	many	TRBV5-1	CASSLAGSTDTQYF	TGCGCCAGCAGCTTGGCTGGGAGCACAGATACGCAGTATTTT
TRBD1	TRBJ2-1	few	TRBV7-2	CASNRQGAYNEQFF	TGTGCCAGCAACCGACAGGGGGCCTACAATGAGCAGTTCTTC
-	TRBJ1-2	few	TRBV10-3	CAISGDVRSHYGYTF	TGTGCCATCAGTGGGGACGTAAGGAGTCACTATGGCTACACCTTC
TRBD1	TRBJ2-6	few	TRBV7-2	CASSSMDRVRQDNVLTF	TGTGCCAGCAGCTCAATGGACAGGGTGAGGCAGGACAACGTCCTGACTTTC
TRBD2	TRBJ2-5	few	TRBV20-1	CSARDWRGASPETQYF	TGCAGTGCTAGAGATTGGCGGGGGGCCTCCCCAGAGACCCAGTACTTC
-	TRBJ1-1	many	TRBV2	CATGAEAFF	TGTGCAACAGGCGCGGAAGCTTTCTTT
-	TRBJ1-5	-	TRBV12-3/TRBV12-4	CASSLRRGVDSNRPQHF	TGTGCCAGCAGTTTACGAAGGGGTGTCGATAGCAATCGGCCCCAGCATTTT
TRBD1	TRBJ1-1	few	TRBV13	CASSPTPGQGREAFF	TGTGCCAGCAGCCCCACTCCGGGACAGGGAAGGGAAGCTTTCTTT
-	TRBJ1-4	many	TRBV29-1	CSVGEGISEKLFF	TGCAGCGTTGGGGAGGGGATTTCTGAAAAACTGTTTTTT
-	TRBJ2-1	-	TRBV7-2	CASSLTIGGSYNEQFF	TGTGCCAGCAGCTTAACGATCGGAGGTTCCTACAATGAGCAGTTCTTC
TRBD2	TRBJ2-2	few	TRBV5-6	CASSALLAGSGELFF	TGTGCCAGCAGCGCCCTACTAGCGGGGTCCGGGGAGCTGTTTTTT
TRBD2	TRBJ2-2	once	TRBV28	CASSFGQWGLAGGRTGELFF	TGTGCCAGCAGTTTTGGACAGTGGGGACTAGCGGGAGGAAGGACCGGGGAGCTGTTTTTT